These 27 T cell receptor beta chains were all obtained from the same sample, sequenced in a study of untreated major depressive disorder. Sequenced by immunoSEQ multiplex PCR; TCRdb stores in-frame clones only, minus some. The sample records around 20,000 clones, approximately 89% being singletons. Sequenced material: CD4+ T cells from PBMCs. The receptors derive from a woman between 40 and 50 years old in good health.

The V call is TRBV6-5, the J call TRBJ2-3, with 8 positions matching TRBD2. This CDR3 comprises 13 residues. Per the germline V gene, CDR1 is MNHEY and CDR2 is SVGAGI. Trimming removed 5 bases from V and 4 bases from J; junction bases left unmatched: 2. The chain's CDR3 is CASSAGGADTQYF. The DNA for the CDR3 is TGTGCCAGCAGTGCGGGAGGTGCAGATACGCAGTATTTT.

The chain is built from TRBV6-1 and TRBJ2-7; TRBD2 matches 13 bases. Germline lookup yields CDR1 MNHNS and CDR2 SASEGT. CDR3 length: 15 amino acids. The J segment lost 3 bases and the V segment lost 6 bases, leaving 5 bases of the junction unmatched. CDR3 in DNA: TGTGCCAGCAGCCGCGGGACTAGCGGGGACTACGAGCAGTACGTC. This codes for CASSRGTSGDYEQYV.

Here the CDR3 reads CASSLGSAYNEQFF. For the CDR3, the DNA is TGCGCCAGCAGCTTGGGGTCGGCTTACAATGAGCAGTTCTTC. V gene TRBV5-1 combines with J gene TRBJ2-1; D unresolved. CDR3 size: 14 residues. Germline V gene lookup returns CDR1 SGHRS and CDR2 YFSETQ. The V and J ends lost 0 bases and 4 bases respectively, with 8 bases between them.

The genes are TRBV7-2 and TRBJ2-3, with D possibly TRBD2 on 7 matching bases. Germline loops: CDR1 SGHTA, CDR2 FQGNSA. Trimming took 0 bases from V and 3 from J, leaving 10 bases between them. The CDR3 is 15 amino acids. The CDR3 loop reads CASSLAGGATDTQYF. CDR3 DNA: TGTGCCAGCAGCTTAGCAGGGGGGGCAACAGATACGCAGTATTTT.

The V gene is TRBV23-1, the J gene TRBJ2-5; tentative D call: TRBD2 (6 bases). TRBV23-1 is an ORF, with its function uncertain. Trimming took 3 bases from V and 0 from J, leaving 11 bases between them. The CDR3 extends over 15 amino acids. CDR3 in amino acids: CASSQGGGHQETQYF. Here the CDR3 DNA reads TGCGCCAGCAGTCAGGGGGGAGGCCACCAAGAGACCCAGTACTTC.

V gene TRBV5-5 combines with J gene TRBJ2-3; D gene unclear. V lost 4 bases and J lost 4, with 13 bases in between. There are 14 residues in the CDR3. The germline gives CDR1 SGHKS, CDR2 YYEKEE (reference sequence). This chain's CDR3 is CASSSLIRADTQYF. For the CDR3, the DNA is TGTGCCAGCAGCAGTCTTATTCGGGCAGATACGCAGTATTTT.

The V call is TRBV6-5, the J call TRBJ1-3; unclear D gene. V gave up 7 bases and J gave up 0 bases, with 10 bases separating them. CDR3 length: 14 amino acids. CDR1 is MNHEY and CDR2 is SVGAGI in the germline V gene. CDR3 in DNA: TGTGCCAGCACCCCGGGATCCTCTGGAAACACCATATATTTT. Translation gives CASTPGSSGNTIYF.

The CDR3 reads CASSAGLAVLNTGELFF. In nucleotides, the CDR3 is TGTGCCAGCAGCGCCGGACTAGCGGTCTTGAACACCGGGGAGCTGTTTTTT. This chain connects TRBV5-6 to TRBJ2-2, with TRBD2 identical over 10 bases. CDR1 and CDR2 (germline): SGHDT, YYEEEE. J was trimmed by 1 base and V by 4 bases; bases with no gene match: 7. The CDR3 covers 17 residues.

The gene calls are TRBV27 and TRBJ2-3, with TRBD2 matching over 8 bases. The junction had 15 bases not matched to a gene; V was cut back by 10 bases and J by 3 bases. The CDR3 is 16 amino acids. In germline, CDR1 is MNHEY, CDR2 SMNVEV (reference sequence). The CDR3 loop reads CATQIWTSLGTDTQYF. The CDR3 DNA reads as TGTGCCACCCAAATATGGACTAGCTTGGGGACAGATACGCAGTATTTT.

This chain connects TRBV19 to TRBJ2-1; a weak D match, TRBD1 (5 bases). Trimming removed 5 bases from V and 8 bases from J, with 19 bases in between. The CDR3 has 15 amino acids. Per the germline V gene, CDR1 is LNHDA and CDR2 is SQIVND (reference sequence). The CDR3 bases are TGTGCCAGTAGTCCGACAGTGTGGCGTTGGGATGAGCAGTTCTTC. This gives the protein CASSPTVWRWDEQFF.

This clone occurred once. The chain joins TRBV9 to TRBJ1-6; perhaps TRBD1 as D (5 bases). Germline V gene lookup returns CDR1 SGDLS and CDR2 YYNGEE. The CDR3 length is 15 residues. Trimming removed 5 bases at V and 10 bases at J, with 19 bases between. The CDR3 DNA reads TGTGCCAGCAGTACCAATTGGGGGGTAGGATCACCCCTCCACTTT. Translating it yields CASSTNWGVGSPLHF.

This clone was found once. This rearrangement joins TRBV6-6 to TRBJ2-1; no firm D call. V was pared by 6 bases and J by 5 bases, with 14 bases between. CDR1 and CDR2 from the germline V gene are MNHNY and SVGAGI (reference sequence). This CDR3 has 14 amino acids. The CDR3 loop is CASSLGLGNNEQFF. In DNA, the CDR3 is TGTGCCAGCAGCCTAGGGCTAGGGAACAATGAGCAGTTCTTC.

The rearrangement joins TRBV14 to TRBJ2-3; maybe TRBD2 (6 bases). This CDR3 spans 12 amino acids. CDR1 and CDR2 (germline): SGHDN, FVKESK. Trimming stripped 2 bases from V and 14 bases from J, with 14 bases between. The CDR3 reads CASSQSGTLRYF. The CDR3 bases are TGTGCCAGCAGCCAATCCGGGACTTTAAGGTATTTT.

This chain's CDR3 is CASGIQGAWGYTF. The DNA for the CDR3 is TGTGCCAGCGGAATACAGGGGGCGTGGGGCTACACCTTC. The genes are TRBV7-2 and TRBJ1-2; TRBD1 matches 9 bases. Germline V gives CDR1 SGHTA, CDR2 FQGNSA. V dropped 8 bases and J dropped 8; count of bases not matched to a gene: 9. The length of the CDR3 is 13 residues.

The V gene is TRBV29-1, the J gene TRBJ1-1, with 8 bases fitting TRBD1. CDR1 and CDR2 (germline): SQVTM, ANQGSEA. This CDR3 comprises 13 residues. V trimming: 6 bases; J trimming: 1 base; junction bases outside the gene matches: 4. Here the CDR3 reads CSVSQGANTEAFF. As DNA, the CDR3 is TGCAGCGTGTCCCAGGGGGCGAACACTGAAGCTTTCTTT.

This chain connects TRBV5-4 to TRBJ2-5, with TRBD1 as a possible D gene (5 bases). Trimming pared 2 bases from V and 2 bases from J, leaving 7 bases between. CDR1 and CDR2 (germline): SGHNT, YYREEE (reference sequence). The CDR3 consists of 13 residues. The CDR3 DNA sequence: TGTGCCAGCAGCTTCCAGGGTCAAGAGACCCAGTACTTC. Amino acid sequence: CASSFQGQETQYF.

The rearrangement joins TRBV2 to TRBJ2-5; perhaps TRBD1 as D (8 bases). From germline, CDR1 is SNHLY and CDR2 FYNNEI. Between the trimmed V and J ends, which lost 6 bases and 4 bases, there was a span of 18 bases. The CDR3 covers 15 residues. CDR3: CASRLTGGGPETQYF. DNA for the CDR3: TGTGCCAGCAGGCTCACAGGGGGAGGGCCAGAGACCCAGTACTTC.

The V and J genes are TRBV7-9 and TRBJ1-4, with D uncertain. The ends were cut back, 4 bases at V and 6 bases at J, with 9 bases in the middle. CDR3 length equals 13 residues. The germline V gene encodes CDR1 SEHNR and CDR2 FQNEAQ (reference sequence). CDR3 region: CASSSWLDEKLFF. In DNA, the CDR3 is TGTGCCAGCAGCTCCTGGCTGGATGAAAAACTGTTTTTT.

This chain uses TRBV7-2 with TRBJ2-3, with 14 bases matching TRBD2. This CDR3 has 17 amino acids. The V gene's germline CDR1 is SGHTA and CDR2 FQGNSA. V lost 5 bases, J lost 3 bases, and 7 bases stayed unmatched. The CDR3 loop reads CASSKGTSGRRTDTQYF. DNA of the CDR3: TGTGCCAGCAGCAAAGGGACTAGCGGGAGACGGACAGATACGCAGTATTTT.

The chain couples TRBV28 to TRBJ2-5; D gene uncertain. Germline V lookup: CDR1 MDHEN, CDR2 SYDVKM. CDR3 length: 14 residues. Trimming removed 2 bases from V and 0 bases from J, with 7 bases in between. CDR3: CASSLSDYQETQYF. CDR3 sequence (DNA): TGTGCCAGCAGTTTAAGTGATTACCAAGAGACCCAGTACTTC. Full variable domain (outside the CDR3, taken from reference TRBV28 and TRBJ2-5): DVKVTQSSRYLVKRTGEKVFLECVQDMDHENMFWYRQDPGLGLRLIYFSYDVKMKEKGDIPEGYSVSREKKERFSLILESASTNQTSMYLCASSLSDYQETQYFGPGTRLLVL.

The rearrangement links TRBV28 to TRBJ2-3; D remains unclear. Germline V gene lookup returns CDR1 MDHEN and CDR2 SYDVKM. This CDR3 has 11 amino acids. V lost 3 bases, J lost 5 bases, and 3 bases lay in between. The CDR3: CASSLRDTQYF. Written as DNA, the CDR3 is TGTGCCAGCAGTTTGCGAGATACGCAGTATTTT.

The rearrangement links TRBV2 to TRBJ2-2; D is ambiguous. The CDR3 length is 13 residues. V dropped 4 bases and J dropped 2 bases, with 5 bases sitting between them. Germline CDR1 is SNHLY and CDR2 is FYNNEI. This chain's CDR3 is CASSVGNTGELFF. In DNA, the CDR3 is TGTGCCAGCAGTGTTGGCAACACCGGGGAGCTGTTTTTT.

V gene TRBV5-6 combines with J gene TRBJ1-4; tentative D call: TRBD1 (6 bases). CDR1 SGHDT and CDR2 YYEEEE come from the germline V gene. V lost 1 base and J lost 8, with 15 bases in between. The CDR3 sequence is 15 residues long. The CDR3: CASSLQSPGQEKLFF. The CDR3 DNA reads as TGTGCCAGCAGCTTGCAGTCCCCCGGACAGGAAAAACTGTTTTTT.

The chain is built from TRBV6-5 and TRBJ1-1; 8 bases fit TRBD1. Germline V CDR1 and CDR2: MNHEY, SVGAGI. The CDR3 is 14 residues long. The J segment lost 5 bases and the V segment lost 5 bases, leaving 7 bases of the junction unmatched. CDR3 bases: TGTGCCAGCAGTAAATTGAACAGGGGGACTGAAGCTTTCTTT. It translates to CASSKLNRGTEAFF.

This rearrangement joins TRBV29-1 to TRBJ2-5; D unresolved. This CDR3 has 15 residues. CDR1 is SQVTM and CDR2 is ANQGSEA in the germline V gene. V was shortened by 3 bases and J by 5 bases, with 19 bases between the two germline ends. The CDR3: CSVEPIGWETETQYF. CDR3 coding DNA: TGCAGCGTTGAGCCCATAGGCTGGGAAACGGAGACCCAGTACTTC.

The chain joins TRBV15 to TRBJ2-2; D ambiguous. CDR1 is LNHNV, CDR2 YYDKDF, per germline (reference sequence). CDR3 length equals 12 residues. The V end was cut by 1 base, the J end by 7 bases, with 4 bases between. The CDR3 loop reads CATSRVGGELFF. CDR3 nucleotide sequence: TGTGCCACCAGCAGAGTAGGCGGGGAGCTGTTTTTT.

The genes are TRBV4-1 and TRBJ2-7; no clear D. Trimming pared 5 bases from V and 8 bases from J, leaving 13 bases between. From germline, CDR1 is MGHRA and CDR2 YSYEKL. This CDR3 is 12 amino acids long. As DNA, the CDR3 is TGCGCCAGCAGCTACGACCTTGGGAAGCAGTACTTC. Translation gives CASSYDLGKQYF.